Here is one T cell receptor (beta chain) with its context. Clones were sequenced by immunoSEQ multiplex PCR, and TCRdb holds only the in-frame ones, with some missing. The data contain 47,000 or so clones, around 90% of them seen just once; the ten biggest clones take up under 6.5%. The sample belongs to a study of T cell changes during pregnancy in multiple sclerosis. From germline, CDR1 is SGHVS and CDR2 FNYEAQ. The length of the CDR3 is 16 residues. The J segment lost 3 bases and the V segment lost 6 bases, leaving 11 bases of the junction unmatched. The TCR comes from a female donor in good health, enrolled as a control in a pregnancy study. The gene calls are TRBV7-6 and TRBJ1-5; 7 nucleotides agree with TRBD1. Sequences were derived from peripheral blood, sampled after pregnancy. The CDR3: CASSTGVGSSNQPQHF. The CDR3 DNA follows: TGTGCCAGCAGTACAGGGGTGGGGAGTTCCAATCAGCCCCAGCATTTT.